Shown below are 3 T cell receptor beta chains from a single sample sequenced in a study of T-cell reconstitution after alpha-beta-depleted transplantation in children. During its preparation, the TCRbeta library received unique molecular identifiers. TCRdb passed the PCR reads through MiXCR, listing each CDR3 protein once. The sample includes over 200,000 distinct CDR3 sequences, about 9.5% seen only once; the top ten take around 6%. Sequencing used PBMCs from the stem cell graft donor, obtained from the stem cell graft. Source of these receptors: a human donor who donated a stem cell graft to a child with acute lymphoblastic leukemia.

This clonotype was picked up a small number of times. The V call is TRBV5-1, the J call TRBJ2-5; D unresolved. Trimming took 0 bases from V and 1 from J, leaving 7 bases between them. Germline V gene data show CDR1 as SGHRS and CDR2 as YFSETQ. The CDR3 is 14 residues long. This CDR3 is CASSLAFSQETQYF. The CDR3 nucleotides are TGCGCCAGCAGCTTGGCCTTCAGCCAAGAGACCCAGTACTTC.

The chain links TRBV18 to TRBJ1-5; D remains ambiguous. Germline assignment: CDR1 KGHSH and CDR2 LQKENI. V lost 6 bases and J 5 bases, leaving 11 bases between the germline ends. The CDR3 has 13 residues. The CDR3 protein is CASSSQRDQPQHF. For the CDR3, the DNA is TGTGCCAGCTCGTCACAGAGAGATCAGCCCCAGCATTTT.

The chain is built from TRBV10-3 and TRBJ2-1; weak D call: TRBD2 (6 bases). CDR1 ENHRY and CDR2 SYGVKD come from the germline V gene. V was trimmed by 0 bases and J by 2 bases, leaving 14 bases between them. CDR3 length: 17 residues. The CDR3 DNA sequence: TGTGCCATCAGTGAGTCACGGCGGGATGGGACCTACAATGAGCAGTTCTTC. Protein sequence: CAISESRRDGTYNEQFF.